The 29 T cell receptor beta chains below all came from one sample that was sequenced in a study of blood T cell repertoires in COVID-19. This table comes from immunoSEQ multiplex PCR, and its TCRdb copy is limited to in-frame clones, with some not included. The sample holds around 100,000 clones; roughly nine tenths are singletons and the top ten take about 5.1%. Sequenced material: peripheral blood. The receptors were sampled from a human donor in a cohort sampled during active COVID-19.

This clone was detected once. V is TRBV6-5 and J is TRBJ2-7; 8 nucleotides line up with TRBD2. V gave up 8 bases and J gave up 0 bases; unmatched junction bases: 9. In germline, CDR1 is MNHEY, CDR2 SVGAGI. The CDR3 runs 15 residues. This CDR3 is CASSLVGRDSYEQYF. CDR3 coding DNA: TGTGCCAGCTCCCTTGTCGGGAGGGACTCCTACGAGCAGTACTTC.

The chain couples TRBV18 to TRBJ2-1; 9 bases fit TRBD2. Trimming took 0 bases from V and 1 from J; bases not matched to a gene: 1. The germline V gene encodes CDR1 KGHSH and CDR2 LQKENI. This CDR3 contains 16 residues. CDR3 region: CASSPPGLASYNEQFF. In nucleotides, the CDR3 is TGTGCCAGCTCACCACCGGGACTAGCATCCTACAATGAGCAGTTCTTC.

This chain uses TRBV5-5 with TRBJ2-7; 8 bases align to TRBD1. The J segment lost 3 bases and the V segment lost 1 base, leaving 6 bases of the junction unmatched. The CDR3 runs to 15 residues. Germline V gene sequence: CDR1 SGHKS, CDR2 YYEKEE (reference sequence). The DNA of the CDR3 is TGTGCCAGCAGCTTGCAGGGGGCGGGTGTCTACGAGCAGTACTTC. This sequence encodes CASSLQGAGVYEQYF.

V gene TRBV29-1 combines with J gene TRBJ1-1; no firm D call. CDR3 size: 13 residues. Trimming took off 6 bases at V and 2 bases at J, with 13 bases between the two ends. The germline V gene has CDR1 SQVTM and CDR2 ANQGSEA. This chain's CDR3 is CSVNKAGNTEAFF. CDR3 bases: TGCAGCGTGAACAAAGCGGGCAACACTGAAGCTTTCTTT.

The chain has TRBV3-1 (or the pseudogene TRBV3-2) and TRBJ1-2; D may be TRBD1 (5 bases). The V and J ends lost 3 bases and 0 bases respectively, with 11 bases between them. The CDR3 has 15 amino acids. From germline, CDR1 is LGHDT and CDR2 YNNKEL (reference sequence). The CDR3 region has the DNA TGTGCCAGCAGCCAGGGGCAGCCCTCTAACTATGGCTACACCTTC. It translates to CASSQGQPSNYGYTF.

The CDR3 DNA follows: TGCGCCAGCAGCTTGGGCCCAGGTTCTAATGAAAAACTGTTTTTT. Protein sequence: CASSLGPGSNEKLFF. The chain combines TRBV5-1 with TRBJ1-4; D unresolved. Per germline, CDR1 SGHRS and CDR2 YFSETQ. Trimming stripped 0 bases from V and 3 bases from J, with 9 bases between. The CDR3 spans 15 residues.

This chain joins TRBV7-8 and TRBJ1-2; the D is unclear. The CDR3 contains 15 residues. The ends were cut back, 8 bases at V and 0 bases at J, with 16 bases in the middle. Germline V gene data show CDR1 as SGHVS and CDR2 as FQNEAQ. This chain's CDR3 is CASGSEILSNYGYTF. CDR3 nucleotides: TGTGCCAGCGGGTCGGAGATTCTCTCTAACTATGGCTACACCTTC.

This chain uses TRBV11-2 with TRBJ1-4, with D perhaps matching TRBD1 (6 bases). The CDR3 has 15 residues. V lost 5 bases, J lost 5 bases, and 15 bases lay in between. Per germline, CDR1 SGHAT and CDR2 FQNNGV. The CDR3 DNA reads TGTGCCAGCAGCGGCCCGACAGGACTGAATGAAAAACTGTTTTTT. Translation: CASSGPTGLNEKLFF. The variable domain in full, completed from reference TRBV11-2 and TRBJ1-4, reads EAGVAQSPRYKIIEKRQSVAFWCNPISGHATLYWYQQILGQGPKLLIQFQNNGVVDDSQLPKDRFSAERLKGVDSTLKIQPAKLEDSAVYLCASSGPTGLNEKLFFGSGTQLSVL.

The CDR3 DNA reads TGCGCCAGCAGCTTGGGTTCTTCCTACGAGCAGTACTTC. This gives the protein CASSLGSSYEQYF. J is TRBJ2-7 and V is TRBV5-1, with D hard to call. The V gene lost 0 bases and the J gene lost 1 base, with 5 bases spanning the gap. Germline V gives CDR1 SGHRS, CDR2 YFSETQ. This CDR3 region has 13 residues.

The chain couples TRBV12-3 or TRBV12-4 to TRBJ2-5, with D possibly being TRBD1 (5 bases). The CDR3 consists of 13 residues. With 7 bases removed from V and 4 bases from J, the gap between germline ends came to 13 bases. For the CDR3, the DNA is TGTGCCAGCAACGACTTCAGGGCAGAGACCCAGTACTTC. Translating gives CASNDFRAETQYF.

The chain has TRBV7-9 and TRBJ1-4, with 8 bases fitting TRBD1. Trimming at V came to 3 bases and at J to 0 bases, leaving 9 bases not matched to a gene. Germline assignment: CDR1 SEHNR and CDR2 FQNEAQ (reference sequence). The CDR3 contains 18 residues. The CDR3: CASSLGRGRPATNEKLFF. The CDR3 nucleotides are TGTGCCAGCAGCTTGGGCAGGGGGCGACCTGCAACTAATGAAAAACTGTTTTTT.

The V and J genes are TRBV28 and TRBJ1-5, with 9 bases aligning to TRBD1. This CDR3 comprises 17 residues. J gave up 0 bases and V 0 bases, and 3 bases lay outside the gene matches. Germline V CDR1 and CDR2: MDHEN, SYDVKM. CDR3 amino acids: CASSLWDRGPSNQPQHF. The CDR3 nucleotides are TGTGCCAGCAGTTTATGGGACAGGGGACCTAGCAATCAGCCCCAGCATTTT.

This chain links TRBV7-3 with TRBJ1-6; the match to TRBD1 covers 7 bases. CDR3 length: 20 amino acids. V shed 6 bases and J 8 bases; nucleotides not matched to a gene: 25. The germline CDR1 and CDR2 sequences are SGHTA and FQGTGA. CDR3 coding DNA: TGTGCCAGCAGACCTACACACCCGGGACAGTCTTCATACACTTATTCACCCCTCCACTTT. Its translation: CASRPTHPGQSSYTYSPLHF.

V usage is TRBV6-6 and J usage is TRBJ2-2, with 9 nucleotides matching TRBD2. The V gene end was trimmed by 6 bases and the J gene end by 2 bases; junction bases not matched to a gene: 7. The CDR3 is 16 amino acids. Germline CDR1 reads MNHNY; CDR2 reads SVGAGI (reference sequence). CDR3 bases: TGTGCCAGCAGCCCCCTTCTAGCGGGAAACACCGGGGAGCTGTTTTTT. Its protein product is CASSPLLAGNTGELFF.

V usage is TRBV28 and J usage is TRBJ1-1; unclear D gene. The CDR3 totals 13 residues. V lost 7 bases to trimming and J lost 6 bases, with 15 bases between them. CDR1 is MDHEN and CDR2 is SYDVKM in the germline V gene. CDR3 sequence: CASKMGAPPEAFF. In nucleotides, the CDR3 is TGTGCCAGCAAAATGGGAGCCCCGCCTGAAGCTTTCTTT.

This clone is a singleton in its sample. J is TRBJ2-3 and V is TRBV29-1; a possible D gene is TRBD2 (7 bases). CDR3 length: 14 amino acids. Looked up from germline, CDR1 is SQVTM and CDR2 is ANQGSEA. Trimming shortened V by 4 bases and J by 6 bases, and 17 bases separated the two germline ends. This chain's CDR3 is CSVARGGQGDTQYF. The CDR3 coding sequence is TGCAGCGTTGCGCGCGGGGGCCAGGGTGATACGCAGTATTTT.

The chain recombines TRBV10-3 with TRBJ2-3, with 9 bases lining up with TRBD2. This CDR3 contains 14 residues. CDR1 is ENHRY, CDR2 SYGVKD, per germline. Trimming cost V 7 bases and J 4 bases; bases outside gene matches: 6. CDR3 sequence (DNA): TGTGCCATCAAAGGAGCGGGGGGACCAGATACGCAGTATTTT. This sequence encodes CAIKGAGGPDTQYF.

The chain links TRBV10-2 to TRBJ1-5, with no clear D. Germline loops: CDR1 WSHSY, CDR2 SAAADI. V lost 5 bases and J 0 bases, leaving 5 bases between the germline ends. This CDR3 is 13 amino acids long. In DNA, the CDR3 is TGCGCCAGCAGTATAAATAGCAATCAGCCCCAGCATTTT. Encoded protein: CASSINSNQPQHF.

The chain links TRBV19 to TRBJ2-4; D not certain. CDR3 length: 14 residues. Trimming removed 7 bases at V and 1 base at J, with 11 bases between. The germline CDR1 and CDR2 sequences are LNHDA and SQIVND (reference sequence). CDR3 sequence reads: CASMSVGAKNIQYF. CDR3 DNA: TGTGCCAGTATGTCGGTCGGGGCCAAAAACATTCAGTACTTC.

The chain combines TRBV5-1 with TRBJ2-7; D is perhaps TRBD2 (6 bases). The CDR3 spans 18 residues. Germline V gene sequence: CDR1 SGHRS, CDR2 YFSETQ. Trimming cost V 3 bases and J 0 bases, with 22 bases left between them. The CDR3 bases are TGCGCCAGCAGCTGGGGTATGGGTGCTAGCGATAACTCCTACGAGCAGTACTTC. Translation gives CASSWGMGASDNSYEQYF.

The V and J genes are TRBV5-1 and TRBJ2-1; 8 bases agree with TRBD2. J was trimmed by 8 bases and V by 5 bases; bases with no gene match: 9. Germline assignment: CDR1 SGHRS and CDR2 YFSETQ. The CDR3 consists of 14 residues. CDR3 sequence reads: CASSNSGILDEQFF. The CDR3 bases are TGCGCCAGCAGTAATAGCGGGATATTGGATGAGCAGTTCTTC.

V is TRBV6-2 or TRBV6-3 and J is TRBJ2-2; 7 bases map to TRBD1. V trimming: 5 bases; J trimming: 3 bases; junction bases outside the gene matches: 3. This CDR3 is 14 amino acids long. Germline V gene sequence: CDR1 MNHEY, CDR2 SVGEGT. The CDR3 nucleotides are TGTGCCAGCAGTCCCGGGACAGACACCGGGGAGCTGTTTTTT. As protein: CASSPGTDTGELFF.

The CDR3, as DNA: TGTGCCAGCGGACTAATGAACACTGAAGCTTTCTTT. Protein product: CASGLMNTEAFF. The rearrangement links TRBV11-3 to TRBJ1-1; D uncertain. Germline CDR1 SGHNT, CDR2 YENEEA. This CDR3 contains 12 residues. V was shortened by 8 bases and J by 0 bases, with 7 bases between the two germline ends.

This rearrangement joins TRBV4-2 to TRBJ2-5; 12 positions agree with TRBD2. This CDR3 has 18 residues. The germline V gene encodes CDR1 LGHNA and CDR2 YNFKEQ. J lost 4 bases, V lost 0 bases, and 9 bases had no gene match. The CDR3 is CASSQDASGGARVETQYF. In DNA, the CDR3 is TGTGCCAGCAGCCAAGACGCTAGCGGGGGGGCCAGGGTAGAGACCCAGTACTTC.

The CDR3 is CASSEGGTQYF. The CDR3 DNA follows: TGTGCCAGCAGTGAGGGGGGTACGCAGTATTTT. This chain connects TRBV2 to TRBJ2-3, with a weak D call TRBD2 (6 bases). From germline, CDR1 is SNHLY and CDR2 FYNNEI. There are 11 residues in the CDR3. V was shortened by 3 bases and J by 8 bases, with 6 bases between the two germline ends.

The rearrangement joins TRBV2 to TRBJ1-5; 7 positions agree with TRBD1. V shed 7 bases, J shed 4 bases, and the junction held 1 base outside the gene matches. Per germline, CDR1 SNHLY and CDR2 FYNNEI. This CDR3 region has 12 residues. The chain's CDR3 is CASKQGNQPQHF. Here the CDR3 DNA reads TGTGCCAGCAAACAGGGGAATCAGCCCCAGCATTTT.

The J gene is TRBJ2-1, the V gene TRBV4-3; 12 bases fit TRBD2. The CDR3 has 17 amino acids. Germline V gene sequence: CDR1 LGHNA, CDR2 YSLEER. The V gene end was trimmed by 4 bases and the J gene end by 3 bases; junction bases not matched to a gene: 7. The CDR3: CASSRSLAGGLYNEQFF. CDR3 bases: TGCGCCAGCAGCCGATCGCTAGCGGGGGGGCTCTACAATGAGCAGTTCTTC.

Only one count was recorded for this clone. The rearrangement links TRBV9 to TRBJ2-3; the match to TRBD2 covers 11 bases. Germline-derived CDR1 and CDR2 are SGDLS and YYNGEE. CDR3 length: 16 residues. Trimming cost V 4 bases and J 5 bases; bases outside gene matches: 9. The CDR3 DNA is TGTGCCAGCAGCTTCCTGACTAGCGGGAACAGAGATACGCAGTATTTT. This encodes CASSFLTSGNRDTQYF.

The chain joins TRBV3-1 (or the pseudogene TRBV3-2) to TRBJ2-5; TRBD2 matches 14 bases. CDR1 and CDR2 (germline): LGHDT, YNNKEL (reference sequence). V lost 4 bases to trimming and J lost 4 bases; unmatched junction nucleotides: 5. The CDR3 has 16 amino acids. For the CDR3, the DNA is TGTGCCAGCAGCCCAACGACTAGCGGGAGGGGAGAGACCCAGTACTTC. Translated: CASSPTTSGRGETQYF.